Reported below is one T cell receptor beta chain. Its matching antigen is unknown. This sample was taken from a study of CD8+ T cells in alopecia areata. TCR sequencing used cDNA made by reverse transcription of extracted RNA. This table comes from immunoSEQ multiplex PCR, and its TCRdb copy is limited to in-frame clones, with some not included. The sample comprises 160,000 or so clones, around half of which are singletons, and 15% to 20% rests with the top ten. Notes on the study in general: It was lesional scalp, especially alopecia totalis/universalis, that showed higher clonality than normal scalp. Shared TCR sequences were less clear between patients than in mice, possibly partly from HLA diversity.

Alopecia areata patients gave lesional scalp punch biopsies and peripheral blood samples. The receptor was isolated from a human donor with alopecia areata. The sequences come from CD8+ T cells sorted from blood, collected at week 0.

This chain's CDR3 is CSARDSLYEQYF. In DNA form, the CDR3 reads TGCAGCGCCAGGGACAGCTTGTACGAGCAGTACTTC. The chain is built from TRBV29-1 and TRBJ2-7; 7 bases fit TRBD1. J was trimmed by 4 bases and V by 7 bases; bases with no gene match: 7. Germline V gene lookup returns CDR1 SQVTM and CDR2 ANQGSEA. The CDR3 has 12 amino acids.